The sequence of this T cell receptor beta chain was determined in a study of blood T cell repertoires in COVID-19 (dated by TCRdb to the early 2020s). About the investigation overall: Samples from collaborators originated in the United States, Italy and Spain and spanned both the acute and convalescent phases of COVID-19. Subjects who had been exposed to COVID-19, were actively infected with it, or had recovered from it provided the deeply sampled blood TCRbeta repertoires that made up the dataset. Samples came from the ongoing ImmuneRACE study (first 160 participants) plus 1,254 subjects from 6 global collaborators. The sample metadata nearly always contained a de-identified subject ID, COVID-19 status, age in years and sex. Where HLA class I and class II types were available, the types were taken from metadata supplied by the sample provider, not from assay-based typing. A freely available public database, intended as a resource for researchers studying the immune response to SARS-CoV-2, is where the repertoires were released. The prospective study material was composed of cDNA or gDNA derived from T cells, B-cell-depleted T cells, or PBMCs.

Measured from the cysteine to the phenylalanine, the CDR3 is 14 residues long. The CDR3 DNA has 42 bases and is translated from base 1. The junction shows trimming of 4 bases on V and 3 bases on J, and the gene matches do not reach 6 bases of it. CDR1 LGHDT and CDR2 YNNKEL are derived from the germline V gene (reference sequence). Note on this clone: This receptor's antigen is unknown. Nothing much larger sits one base from this clone, and base qualities are not available.

TCRbeta CDR3 regions were amplified from genomic DNA by means of the immunoSEQ Assay, a bias-controlled multiplex PCR. Per the original workflow: Within the assay, amplification of reference gene primers was used to estimate how many nucleated cells each sample contained. To quantify the absolute abundance of each unique TCRbeta CDR3 rearrangement, sequence reads were collapsed and filtered. For each sample, productive Simpson clonality was calculated by taking the square root of Simpson's diversity index across productive rearrangements. TCRdb took this table from immuneACCESS and kept in-frame rearrangements with V and J called. Such tables lack part of the clones; where checked against another copy, unresolved V genes explain under half of the gap, and the rest is unexplained. The DNA gave D and trimming, while V, J and clone size come from that table. For this sample the table gives 55,000 to 80,000 clones, of which about four fifths were detected only once. 0.83% of the sample comes from the top ten.

Results the study describes overall, beyond this receptor: The quantity of clinical and demographic metadata differed by source and by participant and was supplied without curation.

Collaborating institutions collected whole blood in K2EDTA tubes following their own protocols. Collaborator samples were shipped for TCRbeta analysis as frozen whole blood, isolated PBMCs, or DNA extracted from either sample type. In this chain, TRBV3-1 (or the pseudogene TRBV3-2) is recombined with TRBJ2-7, and TRBD1 matches 7 of the central bases. This sequence originates from a woman between 65 and 79 years old with acute or convalescent COVID-19. Sequenced sample: peripheral blood. The CDR3 here reads CASSPIQGSYEQYF. The sequenced DNA: TGTGCCAGCAGCCCCATACAGGGGAGCTACGAGCAGTACTTC.